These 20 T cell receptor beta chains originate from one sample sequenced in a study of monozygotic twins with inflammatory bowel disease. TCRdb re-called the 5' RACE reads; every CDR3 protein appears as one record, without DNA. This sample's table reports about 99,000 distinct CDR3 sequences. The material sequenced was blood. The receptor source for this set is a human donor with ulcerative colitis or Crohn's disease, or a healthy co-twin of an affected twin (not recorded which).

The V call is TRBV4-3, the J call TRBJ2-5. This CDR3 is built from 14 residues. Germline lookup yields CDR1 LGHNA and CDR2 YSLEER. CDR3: CASSQDVFQETQYF.

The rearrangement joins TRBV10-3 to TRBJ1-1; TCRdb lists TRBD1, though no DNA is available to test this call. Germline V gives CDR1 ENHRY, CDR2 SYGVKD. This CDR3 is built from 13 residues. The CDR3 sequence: CAARGDRVLGAFF.

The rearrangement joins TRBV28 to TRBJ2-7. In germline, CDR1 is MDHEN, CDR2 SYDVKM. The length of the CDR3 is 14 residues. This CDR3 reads CASSVGVTSYEQYF.

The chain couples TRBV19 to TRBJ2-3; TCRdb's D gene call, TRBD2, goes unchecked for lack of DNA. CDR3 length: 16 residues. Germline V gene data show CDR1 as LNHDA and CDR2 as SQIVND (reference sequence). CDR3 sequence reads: CASSTPLAGGPGTQYF.

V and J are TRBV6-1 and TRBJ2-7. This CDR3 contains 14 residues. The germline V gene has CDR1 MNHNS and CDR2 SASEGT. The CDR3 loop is CASNKDRLGDEQYF.

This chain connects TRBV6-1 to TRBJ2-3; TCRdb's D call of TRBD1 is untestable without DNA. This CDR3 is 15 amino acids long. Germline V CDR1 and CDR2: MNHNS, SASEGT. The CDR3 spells CASSPWDRRGDTQYF.

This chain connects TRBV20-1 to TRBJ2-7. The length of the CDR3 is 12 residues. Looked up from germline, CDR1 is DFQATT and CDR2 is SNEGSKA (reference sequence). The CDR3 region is CSAEDEAYEQYF.

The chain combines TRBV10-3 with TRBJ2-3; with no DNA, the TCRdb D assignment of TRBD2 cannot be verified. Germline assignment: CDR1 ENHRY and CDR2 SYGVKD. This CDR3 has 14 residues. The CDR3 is CAISESGGGDTQYF.

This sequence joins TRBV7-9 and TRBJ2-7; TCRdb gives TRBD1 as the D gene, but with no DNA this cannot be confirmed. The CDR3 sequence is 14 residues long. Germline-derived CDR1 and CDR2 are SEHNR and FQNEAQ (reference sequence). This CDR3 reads CASSSGQGPYEQYF.

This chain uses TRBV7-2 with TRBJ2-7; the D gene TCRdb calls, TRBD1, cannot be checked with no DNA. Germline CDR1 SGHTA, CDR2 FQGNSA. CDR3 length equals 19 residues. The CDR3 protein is CASSLAVRSGTGRSYEQYF.

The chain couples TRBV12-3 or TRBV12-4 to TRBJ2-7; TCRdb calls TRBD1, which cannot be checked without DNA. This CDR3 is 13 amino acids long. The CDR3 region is CASTPRGNYEQYF.

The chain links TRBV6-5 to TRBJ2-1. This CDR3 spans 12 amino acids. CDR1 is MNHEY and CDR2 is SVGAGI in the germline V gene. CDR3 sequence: CAVGFTYNEQFF.

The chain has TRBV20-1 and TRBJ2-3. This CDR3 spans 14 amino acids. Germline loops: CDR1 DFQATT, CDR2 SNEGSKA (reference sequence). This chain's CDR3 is CSATSTSDRDTQYF.

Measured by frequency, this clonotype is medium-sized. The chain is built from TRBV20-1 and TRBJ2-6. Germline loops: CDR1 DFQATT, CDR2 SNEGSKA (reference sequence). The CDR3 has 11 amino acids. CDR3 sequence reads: CSWLGANVLTF.

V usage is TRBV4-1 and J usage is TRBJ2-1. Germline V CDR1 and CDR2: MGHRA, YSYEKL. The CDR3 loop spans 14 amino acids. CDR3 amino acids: CASSQVHTYNEQFF.

CDR3: CASSWRTFSSYEQYF. V usage is TRBV7-2 and J usage is TRBJ2-7. CDR3 length equals 15 residues. Germline-derived CDR1 and CDR2 are SGHTA and FQGNSA.

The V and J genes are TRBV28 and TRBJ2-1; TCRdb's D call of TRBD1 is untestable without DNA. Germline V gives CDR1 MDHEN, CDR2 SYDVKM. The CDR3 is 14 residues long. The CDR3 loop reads CASSLVMGAGEQFF.

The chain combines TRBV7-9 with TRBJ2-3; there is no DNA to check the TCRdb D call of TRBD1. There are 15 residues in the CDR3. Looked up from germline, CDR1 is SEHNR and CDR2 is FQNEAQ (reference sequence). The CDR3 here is CASSSGTTRTDTQYF.

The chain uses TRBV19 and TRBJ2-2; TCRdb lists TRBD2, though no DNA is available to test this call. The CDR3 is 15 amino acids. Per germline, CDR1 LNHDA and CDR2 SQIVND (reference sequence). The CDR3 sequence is CASSGSALNTGELFF.

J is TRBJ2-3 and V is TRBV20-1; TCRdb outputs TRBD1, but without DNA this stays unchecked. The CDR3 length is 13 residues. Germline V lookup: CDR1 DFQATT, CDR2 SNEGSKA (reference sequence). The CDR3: CSATPRVPDTQYF.